A single sample gave rise to the 30 T cell receptor beta chains below, sequenced in a study of CD8 T cells in Susac syndrome. Reverse transcription of roughly 0.5 to 1 ug RNA used random hexamers. One entry per CDR3 protein, called by TCRdb with MiXCR from the immunoSEQ multiplex PCR reads. Of 210,000 or so distinct CDR3 sequences listed, approximately 94% are singletons. Sample: CD4+ T cells from PBMCs. The source is a human donor with Susac syndrome.

The chain carries TRBV20-1 and TRBJ2-7; TRBD1 agrees at 8 bases. Per the germline V gene, CDR1 is DFQATT and CDR2 is SNEGSKA (reference sequence). The V segment lost 6 bases and the J segment 2 bases; nucleotides outside the gene matches: 9. The CDR3 is 14 residues long. The CDR3 DNA is TGCAGTGCCGCGCCACGACAGGGGCCCTACGAGCAGTACTTC. Translated, it gives CSAAPRQGPYEQYF.

This clonotype was seen only once. The chain carries TRBV4-2 and TRBJ2-2; TRBD1 or TRBD2 may be the D gene (5 bases each). The ends were cut back, 1 base at V and 1 base at J, with 10 bases in the middle. This CDR3 has 16 amino acids. CDR1 and CDR2 (germline): LGHNA, YNFKEQ. The CDR3 loop is CASSQGVGENTGELFF. The CDR3 region has the DNA TGTGCCAGCAGCCAAGGTGTGGGGGAGAACACCGGGGAGCTGTTTTTT.

The chain joins TRBV6-1 to TRBJ2-4; D is perhaps TRBD1 (6 bases). Trimming took 7 bases from V and 0 from J, leaving 16 bases between them. The V gene's germline CDR1 is MNHNS and CDR2 SASEGT. The length of the CDR3 is 16 residues. The CDR3 protein is CASTQGYGLAKNIQYF. The CDR3 DNA is TGTGCCAGCACCCAGGGGTACGGTCTAGCCAAAAACATTCAGTACTTC.

The V and J genes are TRBV30 and TRBJ2-7; D tentatively reads TRBD1 or TRBD2 (6 bases each). V was pared by 0 bases and J by 4 bases, with 13 bases between. The CDR3 covers 14 residues. Germline-derived CDR1 and CDR2 are GTSNPN and SVGIG (reference sequence). The CDR3: CAWSVGGGNYEQYF. The CDR3 DNA reads as TGTGCCTGGAGTGTAGGAGGGGGTAATTACGAGCAGTACTTC.

The rearrangement joins TRBV14 to TRBJ2-7, with 8 bases lining up with TRBD1. This CDR3 is 15 amino acids long. Germline V gives CDR1 SGHDN, CDR2 FVKESK. The V segment lost 2 bases and the J segment 0 bases; nucleotides outside the gene matches: 3. The CDR3: CASSQMTGVSYEQYF. As DNA, the CDR3 is TGTGCCAGCAGCCAAATGACAGGGGTCTCCTACGAGCAGTACTTC.

This chain uses TRBV27 with TRBJ2-1; D is possibly TRBD1 or TRBD2 (6 bases each). This CDR3 contains 16 residues. V lost 8 bases and J lost 7, with 24 bases in between. CDR1 MNHEY and CDR2 SMNVEV come from the germline V gene (reference sequence). Here the CDR3 reads CASGDGGGAEGNEQFF. The DNA of the CDR3 is TGTGCCAGCGGTGACGGGGGCGGTGCTGAGGGGAATGAGCAGTTCTTC.

This clonotype was seen more than once but under ten times. The chain has TRBV6-6 and TRBJ1-3; no clear D. The germline gives CDR1 MNHNY, CDR2 SVGAGI (reference sequence). CDR3 size: 11 residues. The ends were cut back, 2 bases at V and 4 bases at J, with 0 bases in the middle. CDR3 in amino acids: CASSYGNTIYF. The CDR3 DNA reads TGTGCCAGCAGTTACGGAAACACCATATATTTT.

The chain has TRBV5-1 and TRBJ2-3; 8 bases are shared with TRBD1. The germline CDR1 and CDR2 sequences are SGHRS and YFSETQ. V shed 2 bases and J 2 bases; nucleotides not matched to a gene: 7. This CDR3 is 16 amino acids long. CDR3 sequence: CASSLEGQAHTDTQYF. The CDR3 coding sequence is TGCGCCAGCAGCTTAGAGGGACAGGCCCACACAGATACGCAGTATTTT.

CDR3 sequence (DNA): TGCGCCAGCAGCCCCGTGACAGTGAGTAATGAAAAACTGTTTTTT. It translates to CASSPVTVSNEKLFF. The rearrangement links TRBV5-1 to TRBJ1-4; perhaps TRBD1 as D (5 bases). V lost 4 bases to trimming and J lost 4 bases, with 14 bases between them. The germline gives CDR1 SGHRS, CDR2 YFSETQ. The CDR3 is 15 amino acids.

J is TRBJ2-7 and V is TRBV20-1, with D possibly called TRBD1 or TRBD2 (6 bases each). Germline CDR1 DFQATT, CDR2 SNEGSKA (reference sequence). Trimming took off 6 bases at V and 3 bases at J, with 21 bases between the two ends. This CDR3 region has 15 residues. In DNA, the CDR3 is TGCAGTGCCTTTGGGGGGCCCCCTAGGCTCTACGAGCAGTACTTC. Translated: CSAFGGPPRLYEQYF.

The CDR3 spells CSARGGHSNQPQHF. The DNA of the CDR3 is TGCAGTGCTAGAGGAGGCCATAGCAATCAGCCCCAGCATTTT. J is TRBJ1-5 and V is TRBV20-1, with D unclear. Germline CDR1 DFQATT, CDR2 SNEGSKA (reference sequence). Trimming shortened V by 1 base and J by 0 bases, and 7 bases separated the two germline ends. There are 14 residues in the CDR3.

The chain employs TRBV3-1 and TRBJ2-7; D is tentatively TRBD1 or TRBD2 (5 bases each). The CDR3 has 14 amino acids. Germline V gives CDR1 LGHDT, CDR2 YNNKEL (reference sequence). V lost 2 bases and J lost 5, with 13 bases in between. The CDR3 DNA sequence: TGTGCCAGCAGCCAAAGCAGGGAGAGGCACGAGCAGTACTTC. Protein product: CASSQSRERHEQYF.

The V call is TRBV4-2, the J call TRBJ2-1; the D is unclear. There are 15 residues in the CDR3. The V and J ends lost 1 base and 0 bases respectively, with 7 bases between them. CDR1 is LGHNA, CDR2 YNFKEQ, per germline. The CDR3 bases are TGTGCCAGCAGCCAAGCTGTTAGCTCCTACAATGAGCAGTTCTTC. Translated: CASSQAVSSYNEQFF.

The rearrangement joins TRBV20-1 to TRBJ2-3; D possibly corresponds to TRBD2 (5 bases). Germline V CDR1 and CDR2: DFQATT, SNEGSKA (reference sequence). V was cut by 2 bases and J by 2 bases, with 8 bases left in between. The CDR3 is made up of 13 amino acids. CDR3 in DNA: TGCAGTGCTAGAAGGGAGAACACAGATACGCAGTATTTT. It specifies CSARRENTDTQYF.

This clonotype is a singleton in its sample. The V and J genes are TRBV24-1 and TRBJ2-3; TRBD1 matches 8 bases. The CDR3 totals 14 residues. Germline V gene data show CDR1 as KGHDR and CDR2 as SFDVKD. V lost 5 bases and J lost 4; bases outside the gene matches: 4. The CDR3 is CATSGAGGADTQYF. CDR3 DNA: TGTGCCACCAGTGGGGCAGGGGGCGCAGATACGCAGTATTTT.

V is TRBV20-1 and J is TRBJ1-1; D gene ambiguous. V was cut by 7 bases and J by 1 base, with 7 bases left in between. The CDR3 runs 11 residues. Germline V gene sequence: CDR1 DFQATT, CDR2 SNEGSKA (reference sequence). The CDR3: CSGNRNTEAFF. The CDR3 nucleotides read TGCAGTGGAAATCGGAACACTGAAGCTTTCTTT.

The chain joins TRBV20-1 to TRBJ2-5; 7 positions match TRBD2. V was pared by 1 base and J by 5 bases, with 10 bases of the junction left unmatched. The CDR3 has 15 amino acids. From germline, CDR1 is DFQATT and CDR2 SNEGSKA (reference sequence). CDR3 DNA: TGCAGTGCTAGAGCGATGACGGGGGGAGAGGAGACCCAGTACTTC. It translates to CSARAMTGGEETQYF.

This chain joins TRBV5-6 and TRBJ1-5, with TRBD1 matching 8 bases. Germline CDR1 reads SGHDT; CDR2 reads YYEEEE. CDR3 length: 15 amino acids. V lost 1 base and J lost 4; bases outside the gene matches: 4. The DNA for the CDR3 is TGTGCCAGCAGCTTGCTACAGGGGGGGAATCAGCCCCAGCATTTT. Translation gives CASSLLQGGNQPQHF.

V is TRBV20-1 and J is TRBJ2-3, with D tentatively TRBD1 (6 bases). From germline, CDR1 is DFQATT and CDR2 SNEGSKA (reference sequence). This CDR3 has 13 amino acids. Trimming pared 7 bases from V and 2 bases from J, leaving 13 bases between. CDR3 residues: CSGGGRATDTQYF. The CDR3, as DNA: TGCAGTGGTGGGGGCAGGGCCACAGATACGCAGTATTTT.

The rearrangement joins TRBV30 to TRBJ1-4; 10 bases line up with TRBD1. Per germline, CDR1 GTSNPN and CDR2 SVGIG (reference sequence). The CDR3 covers 15 residues. V dropped 2 bases and J dropped 6; count of bases not matched to a gene: 6. The CDR3 sequence: CAWSPHGTGDEKLFF. The CDR3 DNA sequence: TGTGCCTGGAGTCCTCACGGGACAGGGGATGAAAAACTGTTTTTT. The variable domain in full, with the rest retrieved from reference TRBV30 and TRBJ1-4, is SQTIHQWPATLVQPVGSPLSLECTVEGTSNPNLYWYRQAAGRGLQLLFYSVGIGQISSEVPQNLSASRPQDRQFILSSKKLLLSDSGFYLCAWSPHGTGDEKLFFGSGTQLSVL.

The chain has TRBV18 and TRBJ2-3; D ambiguous. The CDR3 length is 13 residues. CDR1 and CDR2 (germline): KGHSH, LQKENI. The V gene lost 0 bases and the J gene lost 4 bases, with 5 bases spanning the gap. The CDR3 DNA follows: TGTGCCAGCTCACCACCGAGTGCAGATACGCAGTATTTT. Translated, it gives CASSPPSADTQYF.

This sequence joins TRBV20-1 and TRBJ1-6; 8 bases match TRBD1. This CDR3 is built from 15 residues. Trimming removed 6 bases from V and 4 bases from J; junction bases left unmatched: 8. Looked up from germline, CDR1 is DFQATT and CDR2 is SNEGSKA (reference sequence). The CDR3 DNA follows: TGCAGTGCCTCCGACAGGGGACCATATAATTCACCCCTCCACTTT. Protein sequence: CSASDRGPYNSPLHF.

The chain is built from TRBV7-9 and TRBJ2-1, with TRBD1 as a possible D gene (6 bases). The CDR3 is 14 residues long. Trimming removed 10 bases from V and 3 bases from J, with 16 bases in between. From germline, CDR1 is SEHNR and CDR2 FQNEAQ (reference sequence). CDR3 bases: TGTGCCACCAGTTGGGGCAGGGGCTACAATGAGCAGTTCTTC. Translated, it gives CATSWGRGYNEQFF.

In DNA, the CDR3 is TGCGCCAGCAGCTCGACAGCTCGCTGGTACAATGAGCAGTTCTTC. This sequence encodes CASSSTARWYNEQFF. The chain carries TRBV5-1 and TRBJ2-1; possible D gene TRBD1, 5 bases. There are 15 residues in the CDR3. CDR1 SGHRS and CDR2 YFSETQ come from the germline V gene. V dropped 3 bases and J dropped 4 bases, with 14 bases sitting between them.

This CDR3 is CSGGGQGSWNEQFF. Here the CDR3 DNA reads TGCAGCGGGGGGGGACAGGGAAGTTGGAATGAGCAGTTCTTC. The rearrangement links TRBV29-1 to TRBJ2-1; 9 bases align to TRBD1. This CDR3 contains 14 residues. Germline V CDR1 and CDR2: SQVTM, ANQGSEA. Trimming cost V 7 bases and J 7 bases; bases outside gene matches: 11.

The V gene is TRBV20-1, the J gene TRBJ1-5, with D possibly matching TRBD1 (6 bases). Deletions cut 3 bases from V and 4 bases from J, with 13 bases between. Germline CDR1 reads DFQATT; CDR2 reads SNEGSKA (reference sequence). The CDR3 is 14 amino acids. The CDR3 DNA reads TGCAGTGCTAGGAGGACAGAAATGAATCAGCCCCAGCATTTT. Encoded protein: CSARRTEMNQPQHF.

This chain connects TRBV20-1 to TRBJ1-3, with no clear D. The CDR3 totals 15 residues. The germline V gene encodes CDR1 DFQATT and CDR2 SNEGSKA (reference sequence). V lost 7 bases to trimming and J lost 0 bases, with 16 bases between them. The CDR3 region has the DNA TGCAGTGGAGGCGGAGACACCAGCTCTGGAAACACCATATATTTT. It translates to CSGGGDTSSGNTIYF.

The chain couples TRBV12-3 or TRBV12-4 to TRBJ1-1; no definite D call. The CDR3 spans 16 residues. Trimming cost V 4 bases and J 1 base, with 16 bases left between them. The CDR3: CASSSWAGVKNTEAFF. The CDR3 DNA follows: TGTGCCAGCAGTTCTTGGGCCGGCGTAAAGAACACTGAAGCTTTCTTT.

This rearrangement joins TRBV7-2 to TRBJ2-5; D is unresolved. Germline-derived CDR1 and CDR2 are SGHTA and FQGNSA. With 5 bases removed from V and 2 bases from J, the gap between germline ends came to 15 bases. CDR3 length equals 15 residues. The CDR3 loop is CASSPRFGPQETQYF. The CDR3 nucleotides are TGTGCCAGCAGCCCCCGTTTCGGGCCACAAGAGACCCAGTACTTC.

This chain uses TRBV6-1 with TRBJ1-2; D is ambiguous. The CDR3 spans 12 residues. Germline values: CDR1 MNHNS, CDR2 SASEGT. Between the trimmed V and J ends, which lost 1 base and 9 bases, there was a span of 9 bases. The DNA of the CDR3 is TGTGCCAGCAGTGAAGGCAGCTCAAGCTACACCTTC. Residues: CASSEGSSSYTF.